A single TCR beta chain is shown here with its context. The antigen is unknown. Regions amplified from RNA transcripts were the TCR beta CDR3 regions. The HTBI set primed first-round TCR CDR3 RT-PCR. TCRdb re-derived calls from the multiplex PCR reads in MiXCR, one entry per CDR3 protein. This sample has about 300,000 distinct CDR3 sequences, with approximately 18% found just once. These data come from a study of T cells in Graves' hyperthyroidism and ophthalmopathy. Study details: Peripheral blood samples were taken at initial diagnosis, prior to any treatment.

Notes on the study in general: Most clonotypes expanded in the thyroid (above 0.001) were also present in blood.

The CDR3 is 20 residues long. Trimming left V 4 bases short and J 0 bases short, with 28 bases between. Germline CDR1 reads SGHRS; CDR2 reads YFSETQ. Those patients with uncontrolled infection, other autoimmune disease, pregnancy or lactation were excluded. Material for sequencing was blood. The TCR originated in a man between 45 and 60 years old with Graves' ophthalmopathy. J is TRBJ1-2 and V is TRBV5-1; D not resolved. The CDR3 is CASSPFPEWFIGLTNYGYTF. CDR3 in DNA: TGCGCCAGCAGCCCCTTCCCGGAATGGTTTATCGGTCTAACTAACTATGGCTACACCTTC.